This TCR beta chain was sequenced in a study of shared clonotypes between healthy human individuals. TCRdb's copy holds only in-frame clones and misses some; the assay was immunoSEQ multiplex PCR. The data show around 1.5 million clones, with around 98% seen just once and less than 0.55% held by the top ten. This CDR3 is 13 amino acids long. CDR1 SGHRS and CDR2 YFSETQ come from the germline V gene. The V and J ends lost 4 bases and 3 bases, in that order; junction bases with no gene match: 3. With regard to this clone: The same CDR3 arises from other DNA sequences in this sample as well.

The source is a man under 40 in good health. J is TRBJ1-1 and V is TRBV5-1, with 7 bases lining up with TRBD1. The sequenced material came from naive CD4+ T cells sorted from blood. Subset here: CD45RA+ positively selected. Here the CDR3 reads CASSPDRDTEAFF. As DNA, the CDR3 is TGCGCCAGCAGCCCTGACAGGGACACTGAAGCTTTCTTT.